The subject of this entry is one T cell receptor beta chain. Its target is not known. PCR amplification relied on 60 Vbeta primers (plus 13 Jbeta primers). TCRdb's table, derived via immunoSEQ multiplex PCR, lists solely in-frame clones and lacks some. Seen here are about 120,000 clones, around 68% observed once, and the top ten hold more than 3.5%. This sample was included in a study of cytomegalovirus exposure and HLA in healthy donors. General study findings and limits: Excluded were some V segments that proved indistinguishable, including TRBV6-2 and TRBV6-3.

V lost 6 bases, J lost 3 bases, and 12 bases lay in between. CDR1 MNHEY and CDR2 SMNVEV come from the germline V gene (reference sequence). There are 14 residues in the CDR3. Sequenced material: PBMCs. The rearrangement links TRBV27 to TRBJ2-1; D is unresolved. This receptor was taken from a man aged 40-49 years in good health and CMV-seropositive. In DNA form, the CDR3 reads TGTGCCAGCAGCCTCATGTCAGGCTACAATGAGCAGTTCTTC. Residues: CASSLMSGYNEQFF.